Listed below are T cell receptor beta chains from one sample, sequenced in a study of blood T cell repertoires in COVID-19. TCRdb's copy holds only in-frame clones and misses some; the assay was immunoSEQ multiplex PCR. The data show fewer than 250,000 clones, approximately 80% seen once. The sample consisted of peripheral blood. The source is a woman of 80 years or more with acute or convalescent COVID-19. The CDR3 runs from the conserved cysteine through the conserved F or W. A D gene is named only where the DNA matches it firmly. Size is omitted from some rows. Given values are once, few, many or a class for expanded clones.

d_call: -; v_call: TRBV2; clone_size: once; j_call: TRBJ2-2; cdr3_aa: CASSVTGYTGELFF; cdr3_nt: TGTGCCAGCAGTGTGACCGGGTACACCGGGGAGCTGTTTTTT
d_call: -; v_call: TRBV18; clone_size: -; j_call: TRBJ2-3; cdr3_aa: CASSPIWGGTTDTQYF; cdr3_nt: TGTGCCAGCTCACCCATTTGGGGTGGGACTACAGATACGCAGTATTTT
d_call: TRBD1; v_call: TRBV6-5; clone_size: -; j_call: TRBJ1-4; cdr3_aa: CASSLGDRGNEKLFF; cdr3_nt: TGTGCCAGCAGCCTAGGGGACAGGGGGAATGAAAAACTGTTTTTT
d_call: TRBD1; v_call: TRBV3-1/TRBV3-2; clone_size: -; j_call: TRBJ2-7; cdr3_aa: CASSRGQGIYEQYF; cdr3_nt: TGTGCCAGCAGCCGTGGACAGGGGATCTACGAGCAGTACTTC
d_call: TRBD1; v_call: TRBV6-2/TRBV6-3; clone_size: -; j_call: TRBJ2-2; cdr3_aa: CASSRQGAPNTGELFF; cdr3_nt: TGTGCCAGCAGTCGACAGGGGGCGCCGAACACCGGGGAGCTGTTTTTT
d_call: TRBD1; v_call: TRBV5-1; clone_size: -; j_call: TRBJ1-1; cdr3_aa: CASSSGGWDTEAFF; cdr3_nt: TGCGCCAGCAGCTCAGGGGGCTGGGACACTGAAGCTTTCTTT
d_call: TRBD1; v_call: TRBV4-2; clone_size: -; j_call: TRBJ1-3; cdr3_aa: CASSRYGTGTGSVTIYF; cdr3_nt: TGTGCCAGCAGCCGCTATGGCACCGGGACAGGGAGTGTTACCATATATTTT
d_call: TRBD2; v_call: TRBV2; clone_size: -; j_call: TRBJ2-7; cdr3_aa: CASSELTSGGSYEQYF; cdr3_nt: TGTGCCAGCAGTGAGCTTACTAGCGGGGGGTCCTACGAGCAGTACTTC
d_call: -; v_call: TRBV19; clone_size: -; j_call: TRBJ2-2; cdr3_aa: CASSMEGGTGELFF; cdr3_nt: TGTGCCAGTAGTATGGAGGGTGGTACCGGGGAGCTGTTTTTT
d_call: -; v_call: TRBV11-1; clone_size: -; j_call: TRBJ1-1; cdr3_aa: CASIGQPNTEAFF; cdr3_nt: TGTGCCAGCATAGGACAGCCCAACACTGAAGCTTTCTTT
d_call: -; v_call: TRBV10-3; clone_size: -; j_call: TRBJ1-3; cdr3_aa: CAISALAGRGNTIYF; cdr3_nt: TGTGCCATCAGTGCTCTGGCAGGGAGGGGAAACACCATATATTTT
d_call: TRBD2; v_call: TRBV7-9; clone_size: -; j_call: TRBJ2-1; cdr3_aa: CASSSYGGRVRNEQFF; cdr3_nt: TGTGCCAGCAGCTCCTATGGGGGGAGGGTACGCAATGAGCAGTTCTTC
d_call: -; v_call: TRBV5-1; clone_size: once; j_call: TRBJ2-2; cdr3_aa: CASSIQTGANTGELFF; cdr3_nt: TGCGCCAGCAGCATACAAACCGGAGCCAACACCGGGGAGCTGTTTTTT
d_call: TRBD2; v_call: TRBV5-4; clone_size: -; j_call: TRBJ2-7; cdr3_aa: CASSLARGGAGEQYF; cdr3_nt: TGTGCCAGCAGCTTGGCTCGCGGGGGGGCGGGGGAGCAGTACTTC
d_call: TRBD1; v_call: TRBV4-1; clone_size: -; j_call: TRBJ1-1; cdr3_aa: CASSQGRDRGGTEAFF; cdr3_nt: TGCGCCAGCAGCCAAGGGCGGGACAGGGGTGGGACTGAAGCTTTCTTT
d_call: TRBD2; v_call: TRBV29-1; clone_size: -; j_call: TRBJ2-5; cdr3_aa: CSVVGSGGLETQYF; cdr3_nt: TGCAGCGTTGTAGGTAGCGGGGGGTTAGAGACCCAGTACTTC
d_call: TRBD2; v_call: TRBV7-2; clone_size: -; j_call: TRBJ2-3; cdr3_aa: CASSITSGGVGTQYF; cdr3_nt: TGTGCCAGCAGCATCACTAGCGGGGGGGTCGGTACGCAGTATTTT
d_call: -; v_call: TRBV11-2; clone_size: -; j_call: TRBJ1-1; cdr3_aa: CASSLDQRVNTEAFF; cdr3_nt: TGTGCCAGCAGCTTAGATCAGAGGGTGAACACTGAAGCTTTCTTT
d_call: TRBD2; v_call: TRBV2; clone_size: -; j_call: TRBJ2-1; cdr3_aa: CASTGSGSAEQFF; cdr3_nt: TGTGCCAGCACAGGTAGCGGGAGCGCTGAGCAGTTCTTC
d_call: TRBD2; v_call: TRBV30; clone_size: -; j_call: TRBJ2-1; cdr3_aa: CAWSVGSGSSYNEQFF; cdr3_nt: TGTGCCTGGAGTGTAGGTAGCGGGAGCTCCTACAATGAGCAGTTCTTC
d_call: -; v_call: TRBV12-3/TRBV12-4; clone_size: -; j_call: TRBJ2-3; cdr3_aa: CASSLQTMQYF; cdr3_nt: TGTGCCAGCAGTTTACAGACTATGCAGTATTTT
d_call: -; v_call: TRBV5-1; clone_size: -; j_call: TRBJ2-1; cdr3_aa: CASSQSGVAGYNEQFF; cdr3_nt: TGCGCCAGCAGCCAGTCAGGGGTGGCCGGCTACAATGAGCAGTTCTTC
d_call: TRBD2; v_call: TRBV10-3; clone_size: -; j_call: TRBJ2-3; cdr3_aa: CAIGAGTSGTDTQYF; cdr3_nt: TGTGCCATCGGTGCCGGGACTAGCGGCACAGATACGCAGTATTTT
d_call: TRBD2; v_call: TRBV5-1; clone_size: -; j_call: TRBJ2-2; cdr3_aa: CASSLGTSGGRSGELFF; cdr3_nt: TGCGCCAGCAGCTTAGGGACTAGCGGGGGACGGTCCGGGGAGCTGTTTTTT
d_call: TRBD2; v_call: TRBV7-3; clone_size: -; j_call: TRBJ2-1; cdr3_aa: CASSSGTRFGEQFF; cdr3_nt: TGTGCCAGCAGCTCCGGGACTAGATTTGGAGAGCAGTTCTTC
d_call: -; v_call: TRBV3-1/TRBV3-2; clone_size: -; j_call: TRBJ2-2; cdr3_aa: CASSRQGTGELFF; cdr3_nt: TGTGCCAGCAGTCGGCAGGGCACCGGGGAGCTGTTTTTT
d_call: TRBD1; v_call: TRBV4-1; clone_size: -; j_call: TRBJ2-3; cdr3_aa: CASSATGTGTYTQYF; cdr3_nt: TGCGCCAGCAGCGCAACCGGGACAGGGACATATACGCAGTATTTT
d_call: TRBD1; v_call: TRBV6-2/TRBV6-3; clone_size: -; j_call: TRBJ2-3; cdr3_aa: CASSSGQRWQYF; cdr3_nt: TGTGCCAGCAGTTCGGGACAGCGCTGGCAGTATTTT
d_call: -; v_call: TRBV4-2; clone_size: many; j_call: TRBJ1-2; cdr3_aa: CASSPGGGESNYGYTF; cdr3_nt: TGTGCCAGCAGCCCCGGCGGAGGGGAATCCAACTATGGCTACACCTTC
d_call: TRBD1; v_call: TRBV20-1; clone_size: once; j_call: TRBJ2-5; cdr3_aa: CSASGQGVQETQYF; cdr3_nt: TGCAGTGCTAGTGGACAGGGGGTCCAAGAGACCCAGTACTTC
d_call: -; v_call: TRBV3-1/TRBV3-2; clone_size: -; j_call: TRBJ1-3; cdr3_aa: CASSQVTSSGNTIYF; cdr3_nt: TGTGCCAGCAGCCAAGTAACCAGCTCTGGAAACACCATATATTTT
d_call: TRBD2; v_call: TRBV15; clone_size: -; j_call: TRBJ2-3; cdr3_aa: CATATSGGAGDTQYF; cdr3_nt: TGTGCCACCGCAACTAGCGGTGGGGCCGGAGATACGCAGTATTTT
d_call: TRBD1; v_call: TRBV24-1; clone_size: -; j_call: TRBJ2-1; cdr3_aa: CATMGQGAYNEQFF; cdr3_nt: TGTGCCACCATGGGACAGGGAGCATACAATGAGCAGTTCTTC
d_call: -; v_call: TRBV19; clone_size: once; j_call: TRBJ2-3; cdr3_aa: CASSIEGSLGGTQYF; cdr3_nt: TGTGCCAGTAGTATTGAAGGCTCCTTGGGGGGTACGCAGTATTTT
d_call: TRBD2; v_call: TRBV5-1; clone_size: -; j_call: TRBJ2-1; cdr3_aa: CASSGPSGSGGYNEQFF; cdr3_nt: TGCGCCAGCAGCGGGCCTAGCGGTTCGGGCGGCTACAATGAGCAGTTCTTC
d_call: -; v_call: TRBV6-5; clone_size: -; j_call: TRBJ2-7; cdr3_aa: CASINRVTTEQYF; cdr3_nt: TGTGCCAGCATCAACAGGGTGACAACCGAGCAGTACTTC
d_call: -; v_call: TRBV11-1; clone_size: -; j_call: TRBJ1-1; cdr3_aa: CASSPLAGVTEAFF; cdr3_nt: TGTGCCAGCAGCCCACTCGCAGGGGTAACTGAAGCTTTCTTT
d_call: TRBD1; v_call: TRBV12-3/TRBV12-4; clone_size: -; j_call: TRBJ1-5; cdr3_aa: CASSGQVGQPQHF; cdr3_nt: TGTGCCAGCAGTGGACAGGTGGGTCAGCCCCAGCATTTT
d_call: -; v_call: TRBV6-5; clone_size: -; j_call: TRBJ1-2; cdr3_aa: CASSYSVSFNYGYTF; cdr3_nt: TGTGCCAGCAGTTACTCGGTCAGTTTTAACTATGGCTACACCTTC
d_call: -; v_call: TRBV2; clone_size: -; j_call: TRBJ2-1; cdr3_aa: CASSEWVGAISRNEQFF; cdr3_nt: TGTGCCAGCAGTGAATGGGTGGGGGCGATCTCGCGCAATGAGCAGTTCTTC
d_call: TRBD2; v_call: TRBV4-2; clone_size: -; j_call: TRBJ2-1; cdr3_aa: CASKEAGGPNEQFF; cdr3_nt: TGTGCCAGCAAGGAGGCGGGAGGGCCCAATGAGCAGTTCTTC
d_call: -; v_call: TRBV9; clone_size: few; j_call: TRBJ1-5; cdr3_aa: CASSVGQGGNQPQHF; cdr3_nt: TGTGCCAGCAGCGTAGGGCAGGGTGGTAATCAGCCCCAGCATTTT
d_call: TRBD2; v_call: TRBV27; clone_size: once; j_call: TRBJ2-1; cdr3_aa: CASSLSSLAGEVNEQFF; cdr3_nt: TGTGCCAGCAGTTTATCGTCACTAGCGGGAGAGGTCAATGAGCAGTTCTTC
d_call: TRBD2; v_call: TRBV5-1; clone_size: -; j_call: TRBJ2-3; cdr3_aa: CASSSGGNTDTQYF; cdr3_nt: TGCGCCAGCAGCTCGGGGGGAAACACAGATACGCAGTATTTT
d_call: -; v_call: TRBV7-2; clone_size: once; j_call: TRBJ2-7; cdr3_aa: CASSLALDRLEQYF; cdr3_nt: TGTGCCAGCAGCTTAGCCCTCGACAGGCTCGAGCAGTACTTC
d_call: TRBD1; v_call: TRBV5-6; clone_size: -; j_call: TRBJ1-6; cdr3_aa: CASSGDRGFPNSPLHF; cdr3_nt: TGTGCCAGCAGCGGGGACAGGGGATTTCCTAATTCACCCCTCCACTTT
d_call: -; v_call: TRBV6-1; clone_size: -; j_call: TRBJ2-7; cdr3_aa: CASSGPMYGQLIMDEQYF; cdr3_nt: TGTGCCAGCAGTGGACCCATGTACGGACAGCTAATAATGGACGAGCAGTACTTC
d_call: TRBD2; v_call: TRBV28; clone_size: once; j_call: TRBJ2-7; cdr3_aa: CASSLFGRYSYEQYF; cdr3_nt: TGTGCCAGCAGTTTATTCGGGAGGTATTCTTACGAGCAGTACTTC
d_call: -; v_call: TRBV5-5; clone_size: few; j_call: TRBJ1-5; cdr3_aa: CASSPGWGSSYQPQHF; cdr3_nt: TGTGCCAGCAGTCCCGGGTGGGGCAGCTCATATCAGCCCCAGCATTTT
d_call: -; v_call: TRBV4-2; clone_size: -; j_call: TRBJ2-2; cdr3_aa: CASSPPGNTGELFF; cdr3_nt: TGTGCCAGCAGCCCCCCCGGGAACACCGGGGAGCTGTTTTTT
d_call: TRBD1; v_call: TRBV19; clone_size: -; j_call: TRBJ1-5; cdr3_aa: CASSIVNRGDVAQHF; cdr3_nt: TGTGCCAGTAGTATAGTCAACAGGGGGGACGTCGCCCAGCATTTT
d_call: -; v_call: TRBV3-1/TRBV3-2; clone_size: few; j_call: TRBJ2-2; cdr3_aa: CASSPPTPGTGELFF; cdr3_nt: TGTGCCAGCAGCCCCCCGACCCCCGGGACCGGGGAGCTGTTTTTT
d_call: TRBD1; v_call: TRBV2; clone_size: -; j_call: TRBJ2-1; cdr3_aa: CASSEGQASYNEQFF; cdr3_nt: TGTGCCAGCAGTGAGGGACAGGCGTCCTACAATGAGCAGTTCTTC
d_call: -; v_call: TRBV11-2; clone_size: -; j_call: TRBJ1-2; cdr3_aa: CASSLYSTGMAYGYTF; cdr3_nt: TGTGCCAGCAGCCTATACTCAACAGGGATGGCTTATGGCTACACCTTC